The 21 T cell receptor beta chains listed next were all sequenced from one sample in a study of shared clonotypes between healthy human individuals. Profiling relied on immunoSEQ multiplex PCR, and the TCRdb table lists in-frame clones only, not all of them. Among 1.6 million or so clones listed, roughly 98.5% were seen once. Sequenced material: naive CD4+ T cells sorted from blood. As to subset: CD45RA+ positively selected. The receptors originated from a man younger than 40 in good health.

The chain joins TRBV29-1 to TRBJ1-5; a weak D match, TRBD1 (5 bases). Trimming removed 8 bases from V and 2 bases from J, with 10 bases in between. Germline V gene data show CDR1 as SQVTM and CDR2 as ANQGSEA. The CDR3 has 12 amino acids. The CDR3 DNA follows: TGCAGCATCGGGGCTCGCAATCAGCCCCAGCATTTT. It yields the protein CSIGARNQPQHF.

About this clone itself: The same CDR3 arises from other DNA sequences in this sample as well. The chain has TRBV5-1 and TRBJ1-5, with 7 bases identical to TRBD1. Germline CDR1 SGHRS, CDR2 YFSETQ. Germline trimming cut 4 bases from V and 5 bases from J; bases unmatched to any gene: 6. CDR3 length: 14 residues. DNA of the CDR3: TGCGCCAGCAGCCCTACAGGGGTGGATCAGCCCCAGCATTTT. Translating gives CASSPTGVDQPQHF.

The chain employs TRBV27 and TRBJ2-1, with 9 positions matching TRBD2. The trim removed 6 bases at V and 9 bases at J, leaving 6 bases unmatched. Germline assignment: CDR1 MNHEY and CDR2 SMNVEV (reference sequence). This CDR3 is built from 13 residues. The CDR3 nucleotides read TGTGCCAGCAGCTTAGCGGGAGCGGTTGAGCAGTTCTTC. Translated: CASSLAGAVEQFF.

The genes are TRBV7-9 and TRBJ2-7, with D maybe TRBD1 (6 bases). The length of the CDR3 is 14 residues. Germline assignment: CDR1 SEHNR and CDR2 FQNEAQ (reference sequence). V was pared by 3 bases and J by 3 bases, with 12 bases between. Written as DNA, the CDR3 is TGTGCCAGCAGCTTCAGTACAGGGATCTACGAGCAGTACTTC. Protein: CASSFSTGIYEQYF.

As regards this clone: Without the conserved terminal phenylalanine or tryptophan, this CDR3 likely stems from a read error. Because the CDR3's place on the DNA is in doubt, the DNA is left out and the CDR3 is given as listed by TCRdb. This chain uses TRBV11-2 with TRBJ2-7; TRBD2 is the table's D call and was not checked against the DNA. The CDR3 is 13 residues long, counting both termini. CDR1 is SGHAT and CDR2 is FQNNGV in the germline V gene. The CDR3 is CASSWRLAEPLVL.

Here the CDR3 DNA reads TGTGCCAGCAACGAACAGGGGCCGGACTACGAGCAGTACTTC. Amino acids: CASNEQGPDYEQYF. This sequence joins TRBV7-9 and TRBJ2-7, with 7 bases matching TRBD1. Looked up from germline, CDR1 is SEHNR and CDR2 is FQNEAQ (reference sequence). This CDR3 has 14 amino acids. Trimming at V came to 7 bases and at J to 3 bases, leaving 9 bases not matched to a gene.

As concerns this clone: Other DNA sequences of this sample code for an identical CDR3. The V and J genes are TRBV5-4 and TRBJ1-2, with D maybe TRBD1 (5 bases). Germline CDR1 is SGHNT and CDR2 is YYREEE (reference sequence). This CDR3 contains 13 residues. V gave up 0 bases and J gave up 2 bases, with 5 bases separating them. The CDR3 is CASSLGQNYGYTF. In DNA, the CDR3 is TGTGCCAGCAGCTTGGGACAGAACTATGGCTACACCTTC.

This chain connects TRBV28 to TRBJ1-5, with a possible D match to TRBD1 (5 bases). This CDR3 spans 14 amino acids. In germline, CDR1 is MDHEN, CDR2 SYDVKM. V gave up 4 bases and J gave up 2 bases, with 9 bases separating them. CDR3 amino acids: CASSSDSGNQPQHF. CDR3 DNA sequence: TGTGCCAGCAGTTCCGACAGTGGCAATCAGCCCCAGCATTTT.

The genes are TRBV5-4 and TRBJ2-5, with unresolved D. Germline lookup yields CDR1 SGHNT and CDR2 YYREEE (reference sequence). V shed 4 bases and J shed 3 bases, with 13 bases lying between them. CDR3 length: 14 amino acids. This CDR3 is CASSQDSTEETQYF. CDR3 DNA: TGTGCCAGCAGCCAAGATTCAACAGAAGAGACCCAGTACTTC.

The V gene is TRBV10-1, the J gene TRBJ2-2; weak D call: TRBD2 (6 bases). CDR1 and CDR2 (germline): WNHNN, SYGVQD (reference sequence). The germline V and J ends were trimmed by 2 bases and 4 bases, with 14 bases remaining between them. This CDR3 region has 16 residues. CDR3 protein: CASSELAAGGTGELFF. CDR3 in DNA: TGCGCCAGCAGTGAGCTCGCAGCGGGCGGCACCGGGGAGCTGTTTTTT.

The V gene is TRBV5-1, the J gene TRBJ1-1; D is unresolved. Germline CDR1 SGHRS, CDR2 YFSETQ. The CDR3 length is 14 residues. V shed 0 bases and J shed 1 base, with 7 bases lying between them. The CDR3 coding sequence is TGCGCCAGCAGCTTGGCCCTAACGAACACTGAAGCTTTCTTT. This gives the protein CASSLALTNTEAFF.

Points on this clone: This sample includes further DNA sequences coding for the same CDR3. The rearrangement uses TRBV14 and TRBJ2-2; D not certain. The V end lost 1 base, the J end lost 8 bases, and 8 bases lay between the germline ends. In germline, CDR1 is SGHDN, CDR2 FVKESK. The CDR3 consists of 13 residues. CDR3 sequence: CASSQALGGELFF. The CDR3 DNA reads as TGTGCCAGCAGCCAAGCCTTAGGAGGGGAGCTGTTTTTT.

A single count supports this clone. This sequence joins TRBV7-6 and TRBJ1-5, with D possibly TRBD1 on 6 matching bases. V was cut by 1 base and J by 7 bases, with 20 bases left in between. Germline loops: CDR1 SGHVS, CDR2 FNYEAQ. This CDR3 comprises 17 residues. The CDR3 DNA reads TGTGCCAGCAGCTTAGGTCGAAGAGGACAGTTCGGCCAGCCCCAGCATTTT. Residues: CASSLGRRGQFGQPQHF.

As for this clone: This CDR3 is also generated by other DNA sequences in the sample. V gene TRBV28 combines with J gene TRBJ2-1, with 7 bases identical to TRBD2. V shed 6 bases, J shed 7 bases, and the junction held 3 bases outside the gene matches. Germline V gene sequence: CDR1 MDHEN, CDR2 SYDVKM. The CDR3 contains 12 residues. CDR3 nucleotide sequence: TGTGCCAGCAGCACCGGGGGGAATGAGCAGTTCTTC. Translating gives CASSTGGNEQFF.

This clone was seen a few times. The chain joins TRBV19 to TRBJ2-7; D might be TRBD1 (5 bases). With 7 bases removed from V and 1 base from J, the gap between germline ends came to 8 bases. The CDR3 has 12 amino acids. CDR1 LNHDA and CDR2 SQIVND come from the germline V gene (reference sequence). Here the CDR3 reads CASKGDSYEQYF. CDR3 nucleotides: TGTGCCAGTAAAGGGGATTCCTACGAGCAGTACTTC. Together with reference TRBV19 and TRBJ2-7, the CDR3 gives the full variable domain: DGGITQSPKYLFRKEGQNVTLSCEQNLNHDAMYWYRQDPGQGLRLIYYSQIVNDFQKGDIAEGYSVSREKKESFPLTVTSAQKNPTAFYLCASKGDSYEQYFGPGTRLTVT.

To note about this clone: Other DNA variants within this sample encode the same CDR3. The gene calls are TRBV18 and TRBJ2-7; 8 bases are a match to TRBD1. This CDR3 region has 14 residues. V lost 6 bases to trimming and J lost 3 bases; unmatched junction nucleotides: 7. CDR1 KGHSH and CDR2 LQKENI come from the germline V gene. The CDR3 loop reads CASSPGTGDYEQYF. CDR3 in DNA: TGTGCCAGCTCCCCCGGGACAGGTGACTACGAGCAGTACTTC.

J is TRBJ2-1 and V is TRBV4-3, with 10 bases aligning to TRBD2. The CDR3 is 15 amino acids. V lost 0 bases to trimming and J lost 9 bases; unmatched junction nucleotides: 5. Germline lookup yields CDR1 LGHNA and CDR2 YSLEER. This CDR3 reads CASSQDALAGAEQFF. The CDR3 DNA reads TGCGCCAGCAGCCAAGATGCGCTAGCGGGGGCTGAGCAGTTCTTC.

This chain links TRBV28 with TRBJ1-2, with D uncertain. This CDR3 is 12 amino acids long. CDR1 and CDR2 (germline): MDHEN, SYDVKM. V lost 3 bases and J lost 7, with 9 bases in between. The CDR3 nucleotides read TGTGCCAGCAGTTTTGGTCGCAGTGGCTACACCTTC. Protein sequence: CASSFGRSGYTF.

Here the CDR3 reads CATSRDWDRVGRTDTQYF. The CDR3 region has the DNA TGTGCCACCAGCAGAGATTGGGACAGGGTGGGTCGCACAGATACGCAGTATTTT. V and J are TRBV15 and TRBJ2-3, with 9 positions matching TRBD1. The V and J ends lost 0 bases and 1 base, in that order; junction bases with no gene match: 8. The CDR3 extends over 18 amino acids. CDR1 is LNHNV, CDR2 YYDKDF, per germline (reference sequence). Full variable domain (rest looked up from reference TRBV15 and TRBJ2-3): DAMVIQNPRYQVTQFGKPVTLSCSQTLNHNVMYWYQQKSSQAPKLLFHYYDKDFNNEADTPDNFQSRRPNTSFCFLDIRSPGLGDTAMYLCATSRDWDRVGRTDTQYFGPGTRLTVL.

CDR3 sequence reads: CASSLGRFSFNTEAFF. DNA of the CDR3: TGTGCCAGCAGCTTGGGCAGATTTTCCTTCAACACTGAAGCTTTCTTT. This rearrangement joins TRBV5-6 to TRBJ1-1; D is uncertain. This CDR3 region has 16 residues. Between the trimmed V and J ends, which lost 0 bases and 2 bases, there was a span of 14 bases. Germline CDR1 and CDR2: SGHDT and YYEEEE.

The rearrangement uses TRBV5-4 and TRBJ2-2, with TRBD2 as a possible D gene (5 bases). V lost 4 bases to trimming and J lost 4 bases, with 14 bases between them. CDR3 length equals 15 residues. Germline CDR1 SGHNT, CDR2 YYREEE (reference sequence). The CDR3 nucleotides are TGTGCCAGCAGCGGAGGACGGGATCGCACCGGGGAGCTGTTTTTT. The encoded protein is CASSGGRDRTGELFF. Using reference TRBV5-4 and TRBJ2-2 for the parts outside the CDR3, the full variable domain is ETGVTQSPTHLIKTRGQQVTLRCSSQSGHNTVSWYQQALGQGPQFIFQYYREEENGRGNFPPRFSGLQFPNYSSELNVNALELDDSALYLCASSGGRDRTGELFFGEGSRLTVL.